A single sample gave rise to the 30 T cell receptor beta chains below, sequenced in a study of Graves' ophthalmopathy and Graves' hyperthyroidism. Researchers took RNA transcripts and amplified TCR beta CDR3 regions from them. RT-PCR in the first round used HTBI primers; a second-round multiplex PCR followed. From the multiplex PCR reads, TCRdb called clonotypes with MiXCR, one entry per CDR3 protein. The data contain approximately 210,000 distinct CDR3 sequences, over 25% of them singletons. The material sequenced was peripheral blood. The receptors come from a man aged 45 to 65 with Graves' ophthalmopathy.

The chain recombines TRBV2 with TRBJ1-1; a possible D gene is TRBD1 (5 bases). The length of the CDR3 is 15 residues. Trimming stripped 0 bases from V and 4 bases from J, with 12 bases between. Germline CDR1 reads SNHLY; CDR2 reads FYNNEI. The CDR3: CASSEAAGRSTEAFF. The CDR3 coding sequence is TGTGCCAGCAGTGAAGCTGCAGGGCGGTCCACTGAAGCTTTCTTT. Together with reference TRBV2 and TRBJ1-1, the CDR3 gives the full variable domain: EPEVTQTPSHQVTQMGQEVILRCVPISNHLYFYWYRQILGQKVEFLVSFYNNEISEKSEIFDDQFSVERPDGSNFTLKIRSTKLEDSAMYFCASSEAAGRSTEAFFGQGTRLTVV.

This clonotype was seen ten or more times. The chain employs TRBV18 and TRBJ1-1; D perhaps matches TRBD1 (5 bases). Per germline, CDR1 KGHSH and CDR2 LQKENI. The CDR3 is made up of 16 amino acids. Trimming took off 3 bases at V and 0 bases at J, with 14 bases between the two ends. The CDR3 sequence is CASSPTVGAMNTEAFF. The CDR3 nucleotides read TGTGCCAGCTCACCTACCGTCGGGGCCATGAACACTGAAGCTTTCTTT.

The chain has TRBV6-1 and TRBJ2-7; D remains unclear. With 10 bases removed from V and 7 bases from J, the gap between germline ends came to 17 bases. The CDR3 loop spans 12 amino acids. Germline lookup yields CDR1 MNHNS and CDR2 SASEGT. The CDR3 DNA sequence: TGTGCCACCCGGGCTATAACGACAGAGCAGTACTTC. Translated, it gives CATRAITTEQYF.

Concerning this clonotype itself: Given a much more abundant clone one base away, this may be a read error. The rearrangement uses TRBV24-1 and TRBJ2-2; 11 bases are shared with TRBD2. From germline, CDR1 is KGHDR and CDR2 SFDVKD. CDR3 size: 17 residues. V lost 4 bases, J lost 6 bases, and 9 bases stayed unmatched. The CDR3 bases are TGTGCCACCAGTGAAATTAGCGGGAGGGCCGGGGCCGGGGAGCTGTTTTTT. Its protein product is CATSEISGRAGAGELFF.

This clonotype has at least ten counts. A read error may produce the germline difference seen at one junction end. The genes are TRBV20-1 and TRBJ2-2; D is possibly TRBD2 (5 bases). The CDR3 sequence is 14 residues long. Germline V CDR1 and CDR2: DFQATT, SNEGSKA (reference sequence). CDR3 DNA: TGCAGTGCTAGTGGGTGGGAGAACCCCGGGGAGCTGTTTTTT. Protein product: CSASGWENPGELFF.

This clonotype was seen a few times. The chain recombines TRBV12-3 or TRBV12-4 with TRBJ1-2; D is uncertain. This CDR3 is 14 amino acids long. Trimming stripped 6 bases from V and 1 base from J, with 12 bases between. The CDR3 DNA sequence: TGTGCCAGCAGGTTACCCCCCCATAACTATGGCTACACCTTC. It is translated as CASRLPPHNYGYTF.

This clonotype was counted a single time. The genes are TRBV20-1 and TRBJ2-7; D not certain. The germline gives CDR1 DFQATT, CDR2 SNEGSKA (reference sequence). V was clipped by 2 bases and J by 0 bases, with 11 bases between them. The CDR3 has 14 amino acids. Here the CDR3 DNA reads TGCAGTGCTAGATGGAAGGCCAACTCCTACGAGCAGTACTTC. Translation: CSARWKANSYEQYF.

In its sample, this clonotype was seen many times. The rearrangement uses TRBV7-2 and TRBJ1-5; D is undetermined. This CDR3 has 14 amino acids. Germline values: CDR1 SGHTA, CDR2 FQGNSA. Deletions cut 1 base from V and 3 bases from J, with 7 bases between. The CDR3 region is CASSLDALNQPQHF. CDR3 nucleotides: TGTGCCAGCAGCTTAGACGCCCTCAATCAGCCCCAGCATTTT.

This clonotype occurred many times. CDR3 loop: CASNSDRGELFF. In nucleotides, the CDR3 is TGTGCCAGCAACTCAGACCGAGGGGAGCTGTTTTTT. The chain joins TRBV9 to TRBJ2-2; D gene ambiguous. Germline V gene data show CDR1 as SGDLS and CDR2 as YYNGEE. This CDR3 spans 12 amino acids. Trimming stripped 6 bases from V and 8 bases from J, with 11 bases between.

This clonotype has ten or more counts. The chain uses TRBV7-8 and TRBJ2-3; TRBD2 matches at 15 bases. The CDR3 spans 18 residues. The V gene end was trimmed by 5 bases and the J gene end by 2 bases; junction bases not matched to a gene: 8. Germline V gives CDR1 SGHVS, CDR2 FQNEAQ. CDR3: CASSKGLAGGSVTDTQYF. CDR3 bases: TGTGCCAGCAGCAAAGGACTAGCGGGAGGGTCTGTCACAGATACGCAGTATTTT.

This clonotype was found many times. The rearrangement links TRBV12-3 or TRBV12-4 to TRBJ1-5; no clear D gene. The CDR3 totals 17 residues. V gave up 6 bases and J gave up 0 bases, with 18 bases separating them. The CDR3 DNA reads as TGTGCCAGCAGCCTCCAAATCAACAGAGATAGCAATCAGCCCCAGCATTTT. Its translation is CASSLQINRDSNQPQHF.

This clonotype was picked up many times. The chain is built from TRBV3-1 and TRBJ2-7, with 8 bases fitting TRBD2. Germline loops: CDR1 LGHDT, CDR2 YNNKEL (reference sequence). The ends lost 4 bases at V and 0 bases at J; junction bases unmatched: 8. The CDR3 totals 16 residues. Here the CDR3 DNA reads TGTGCCAGCAGCCCCGAGTCGGGAGGGAGCTCCTACGAGCAGTACTTC. Protein: CASSPESGGSSYEQYF.

This clonotype has ten or more counts. V and J are TRBV19 and TRBJ1-5; D may be TRBD1 (5 bases). Germline V lookup: CDR1 LNHDA, CDR2 SQIVND (reference sequence). CDR3 length: 14 amino acids. The germline V and J ends were trimmed by 3 bases and 4 bases, with 10 bases remaining between them. CDR3 in amino acids: CASSIDSGNQPQHF. DNA of the CDR3: TGTGCCAGTAGTATCGACAGTGGAAATCAGCCCCAGCATTTT.

This chain links TRBV29-1 with TRBJ1-1, with unresolved D. The CDR3 length is 12 residues. V was pared by 5 bases and J by 3 bases, with 10 bases between. The V gene's germline CDR1 is SQVTM and CDR2 ANQGSEA. The CDR3 region has the DNA TGCAGCGTTTTTGCAGAAGACACTGAAGCTTTCTTT. Protein product: CSVFAEDTEAFF.

This clonotype has ten or more counts. The chain links TRBV12-3 or TRBV12-4 to TRBJ2-5; D is uncertain. The ends were cut back, 6 bases at V and 1 base at J, with 9 bases in the middle. The length of the CDR3 is 13 residues. In DNA, the CDR3 is TGTGCCAGCAGGGACCACGGCCAAGAGACCCAGTACTTC. It yields the protein CASRDHGQETQYF.

The chain couples TRBV6-1 to TRBJ1-2, with 7 positions matching TRBD1. This CDR3 comprises 11 residues. The trim removed 6 bases at V and 8 bases at J, leaving 3 bases unmatched. Germline V lookup: CDR1 MNHNS, CDR2 SASEGT. CDR3 sequence (DNA): TGTGCCAGCAGAACAGGGGACGGCTACACCTTC. Its translation is CASRTGDGYTF.

Ten or more counts support this clonotype. V gene TRBV12-3 or TRBV12-4 combines with J gene TRBJ2-7, with no clear D. Trimming removed 6 bases at V and 5 bases at J, with 11 bases between. This CDR3 comprises 12 residues. This chain's CDR3 is CASSPGVHEQYF. For the CDR3, the DNA is TGTGCCAGCAGCCCTGGAGTACACGAGCAGTACTTC.

V is TRBV5-1 and J is TRBJ1-1, with D tentatively TRBD1 (5 bases). Trimming took off 2 bases at V and 6 bases at J, with 11 bases between the two ends. Germline CDR1 is SGHRS and CDR2 is YFSETQ. This CDR3 comprises 13 residues. The DNA of the CDR3 is TGCGCCAGCAGCTTCGGGAGGGGCCCTGAAGCTTTCTTT. Encoded protein: CASSFGRGPEAFF.

Here the CDR3 reads CASSFGTSGGAETQYF. The CDR3 DNA is TGTGCCAGCAGCTTCGGGACTAGCGGGGGGGCGGAGACCCAGTACTTC. This chain connects TRBV5-6 to TRBJ2-5; 16 bases line up with TRBD2. The CDR3 runs 16 residues. The junction had 3 bases not matched to a gene; V was cut back by 2 bases and J by 5 bases. Germline V CDR1 and CDR2: SGHDT, YYEEEE. The full variable domain, its missing parts supplied by reference TRBV5-6 and TRBJ2-5, is DAGVTQSPTHLIKTRGQQVTLRCSPKSGHDTVSWYQQALGQGPQFIFQYYEEEERQRGNFPDRFSGHQFPNYSSELNVNALLLGDSALYLCASSFGTSGGAETQYFGPGTRLLVL.

The CDR3 is CAWSVEFQTQYF. For the CDR3, the DNA is TGTGCCTGGTCGGTAGAATTCCAGACCCAGTACTTC. The gene calls are TRBV30 and TRBJ2-5; D ambiguous. Germline lookup yields CDR1 GTSNPN and CDR2 SVGIG (reference sequence). This CDR3 has 12 residues. Trimming removed 5 bases at V and 6 bases at J, with 13 bases between.

This clonotype was counted between two and nine times. V gene TRBV7-3 combines with J gene TRBJ2-7, with TRBD2 identical over 8 bases. Germline V lookup: CDR1 SGHTA, CDR2 FQGTGA. V trimming: 5 bases; J trimming: 2 bases; junction bases outside the gene matches: 8. The CDR3 has 15 residues. The chain's CDR3 is CASSIAGGGPYEQYF. The CDR3 region has the DNA TGTGCCAGCAGCATCGCGGGAGGAGGACCCTACGAGCAGTACTTC.

This clonotype was detected many times. This chain joins TRBV9 and TRBJ2-7; D ambiguous. V lost 5 bases, J lost 3 bases, and 18 bases lay in between. Germline V CDR1 and CDR2: SGDLS, YYNGEE. This CDR3 region has 15 residues. CDR3 nucleotide sequence: TGTGCCAGCAGTCCCGAGAGAGACACGAACTACGAGCAGTACTTC. Translation: CASSPERDTNYEQYF. Supplemented by reference TRBV9 and TRBJ2-7, the full variable domain reads DSGVTQTPKHLITATGQRVTLRCSPRSGDLSVYWYQQSLDQGLQFLIQYYNGEERAKGNILERFSAQQFPDLHSELNLSSLELGDSALYFCASSPERDTNYEQYFGPGTRLTVT.

The rearrangement uses TRBV9 and TRBJ1-2; TRBD1 agrees at 8 bases. Germline lookup yields CDR1 SGDLS and CDR2 YYNGEE. After removal of 0 bases from V and 4 bases from J, the junction contained 8 bases not matched to a gene. The CDR3 sequence is 16 residues long. DNA for the CDR3: TGTGCCAGCAGCGTAGATGGACAGGGTTATTCCTATGGCTACACCTTC. Its translation: CASSVDGQGYSYGYTF.

The DNA for the CDR3 is TGTGCCAGCAGTCCGGGGGGTAGGGGGAGGACCGGTCAGCCCCAGCATTTT. This codes for CASSPGGRGRTGQPQHF. The chain has TRBV28 and TRBJ1-5, with D possibly being TRBD1 (6 bases). V lost 5 bases to trimming and J lost 6 bases, with 23 bases between them. The CDR3 loop spans 17 amino acids. Germline values: CDR1 MDHEN, CDR2 SYDVKM.

This clonotype was detected many times. J is TRBJ2-5 and V is TRBV27; TRBD2 agrees at 9 bases. The CDR3 contains 20 residues. The V segment lost 8 bases and the J segment 3 bases; nucleotides outside the gene matches: 25. Germline lookup yields CDR1 MNHEY and CDR2 SMNVEV (reference sequence). The CDR3 reads CASGYGGNGSGRRSKETQYF. CDR3 DNA: TGTGCCAGCGGATACGGAGGGAACGGTAGCGGGAGACGAAGTAAAGAGACCCAGTACTTC.

The chain uses TRBV29-1 and TRBJ2-7; 9 nucleotides agree with TRBD1. V was pared by 7 bases and J by 0 bases, with 4 bases of the junction left unmatched. The CDR3 is made up of 13 amino acids. Germline V gives CDR1 SQVTM, CDR2 ANQGSEA. CDR3 residues: CSAGTGSSYEQYF. The CDR3 bases are TGCAGCGCCGGGACAGGGAGCTCCTACGAGCAGTACTTC.

This clonotype was found many times. The genes are TRBV30 and TRBJ2-4; 9 positions agree with TRBD1. V trimming: 0 bases; J trimming: 6 bases; junction bases outside the gene matches: 6. The CDR3 extends over 15 amino acids. Germline V gene sequence: CDR1 GTSNPN, CDR2 SVGIG (reference sequence). CDR3 nucleotide sequence: TGTGCCTGGAGTGTACCCACAGGGGGCCGAAACATTCAGTACTTC. This codes for CAWSVPTGGRNIQYF.

The sample holds one count of this clonotype. The chain combines TRBV19 with TRBJ2-5; 8 bases align to TRBD1. Trimming at V came to 6 bases and at J to 0 bases, leaving 6 bases not matched to a gene. The CDR3 is 15 amino acids. CDR1 is LNHDA, CDR2 SQIVND, per germline (reference sequence). CDR3 sequence reads: CASRPLTGDQETQYF. The CDR3 region has the DNA TGTGCCAGTAGACCGTTGACAGGGGACCAAGAGACCCAGTACTTC.

Only a few counts were recorded for this clonotype. V is TRBV27 and J is TRBJ2-7; D is ambiguous. The CDR3 spans 14 residues. The germline V and J ends were trimmed by 4 bases and 5 bases, with 15 bases remaining between them. Germline lookup yields CDR1 MNHEY and CDR2 SMNVEV (reference sequence). CDR3 nucleotides: TGTGCCAGCAGTTCGGTCATGGCGCTCCACGAGCAGTACTTC. Translated, it gives CASSSVMALHEQYF.

This clonotype has a single count. The V and J genes are TRBV30 and TRBJ2-2; no reliable D call. Trimming took 2 bases from V and 6 from J, leaving 4 bases between them. The CDR3 extends over 11 amino acids. CDR1 is GTSNPN, CDR2 SVGIG, per germline (reference sequence). CDR3 amino acids: CAWSNSGELFF. CDR3 bases: TGTGCCTGGAGTAACTCCGGGGAGCTGTTTTTT.